Here is one T cell receptor beta chain with its context. The sample belongs to a study of somatic mutations in cytotoxic T cells in rheumatoid arthritis. The assay was immunoSEQ multiplex PCR, and TCRdb's table has in-frame clones only and misses some. The table records approximately 15,000 clones, about 83% of them present only once. CDR3 length: 13 residues. CDR1 and CDR2 from the germline V gene are SGHAT and FQNNGV. Trimming cost V 1 base and J 1 base, with 4 bases left between them. This clonotype was sampled from an adult with rheumatoid arthritis. The J gene is TRBJ1-1, the V gene TRBV11-2; no definite D call. Sequenced input: CD8+ T cells sorted from blood. This chain's CDR3 is CASSLGANTEAFF. CDR3 nucleotides: TGTGCCAGCAGCTTAGGAGCGAACACTGAAGCTTTCTTT.